Listed below are T cell receptor beta chains from one sample, sequenced in a study of monozygotic twins with inflammatory bowel disease. TCRdb reprocessed the 5' RACE reads; each CDR3 protein has one entry and no DNA is given. The table for this sample gives 200,000 to 250,000 distinct CDR3 sequences. Material for sequencing was blood. Receptors originate from a human donor with ulcerative colitis or Crohn's disease, or a healthy co-twin of an affected twin (not recorded which). The CDR3 runs from the conserved cysteine through the conserved F or W.

v_call: TRBV7-9
j_call: TRBJ1-1
cdr3_aa: CASSLGGGMGTEAFF

v_call: TRBV5-1
j_call: TRBJ2-2
cdr3_aa: CASRPEGYGELFF

v_call: TRBV7-2
j_call: TRBJ2-3
cdr3_aa: CASSFGGALGTQYF

v_call: TRBV12-3/TRBV12-4
j_call: TRBJ2-7
cdr3_aa: CASSFRGSSYEQYF

v_call: TRBV19
j_call: TRBJ1-5
cdr3_aa: CASSPWSGRSNGQPQHF

v_call: TRBV5-1
j_call: TRBJ2-2
cdr3_aa: CANNVMARDTGELFF

v_call: TRBV5-1
j_call: TRBJ2-3
cdr3_aa: CASSPVTDRLTDTQYF

v_call: TRBV7-6
j_call: TRBJ2-3
cdr3_aa: CASSSRTDTQYF

v_call: TRBV20-1
j_call: TRBJ1-1
cdr3_aa: CSAVGLMNTEAFF

v_call: TRBV5-6
j_call: TRBJ1-1
cdr3_aa: CASSNDPGSPEAFF

v_call: TRBV7-2
j_call: TRBJ2-1
cdr3_aa: CASSFAGRDNEQFF

v_call: TRBV7-8
j_call: TRBJ1-1
cdr3_aa: CASSLTGLAEAFF

v_call: TRBV4-2
j_call: TRBJ1-1
cdr3_aa: CASSQSTGREEAFF

v_call: TRBV19
j_call: TRBJ1-2
cdr3_aa: CASSIRSSLTYGYTF

v_call: TRBV18
j_call: TRBJ2-7
cdr3_aa: CASSPPLGITYEQYF

v_call: TRBV3-1
j_call: TRBJ2-2
cdr3_aa: CASSQAGRGRTGELFF

v_call: TRBV5-4
j_call: TRBJ2-5
cdr3_aa: CASSWAPPETQYF

v_call: TRBV7-9
j_call: TRBJ2-1
cdr3_aa: CASSLDVGPNGWEQFF

v_call: TRBV20-1
j_call: TRBJ2-7
cdr3_aa: CSVPTSYEQYF

v_call: TRBV18
j_call: TRBJ1-1
cdr3_aa: CATSGTGYNTEAFF

v_call: TRBV28
j_call: TRBJ2-2
cdr3_aa: CAGSSILAGELFF

v_call: TRBV29-1
j_call: TRBJ2-3
cdr3_aa: CSVGVGTDTQYF

v_call: TRBV10-3
j_call: TRBJ1-6
cdr3_aa: CAIRPLNNSPLHF